This TCR beta chain was captured in a study of control samples from healthy donors and cancer patients. The method was immunoSEQ multiplex PCR; TCRdb's version includes in-frame clones alone and lacks a portion of them. This table has approximately 70,000 clones, 84% appearing once. The J segment lost 3 bases and the V segment lost 4 bases, leaving 7 bases of the junction unmatched. From germline, CDR1 is LGHDT and CDR2 YNNKEL (reference sequence). CDR3 length: 16 residues. The gene calls are TRBV3-1 (or the pseudogene TRBV3-2) and TRBJ2-7, with 12 bases identical to TRBD2. Sequencing was performed on blood. This receptor was taken from a middle-aged man in good health. CDR3 DNA: TGTGCCAGCAGCCCACTAGCGGGGGGCCCTCACTACGAGCAGTACTTC. Its translation is CASSPLAGGPHYEQYF.